The clone carrying this TCR beta chain has a handful of counts. Its target is unknown. Combining iRepertoire HTBI primers with Arm-PCR of CDR3 regions, the authors built TCR beta libraries. TCRdb used MiXCR to reprocess the multiplex PCR reads, holding one entry per CDR3 protein. The table lists 350,000 to 500,000 distinct CDR3 sequences, approximately 14% of them singletons. The sample originates from a study of regulatory T cells in long-lasting Graves disease. At the level of the study: Graves' patients, newly diagnosed, had taken antithyroid drugs under 3 months. Points from the study as a whole: Persistent disease favored TRBV28, TRBJ1-2 and TRBJ2-5.

Germline CDR1 MNHEY, CDR2 SVGEGT. Trimming cost V 5 bases and J 3 bases; bases outside gene matches: 7. The CDR3 covers 14 residues. The time point: newly diagnosed GD, antithyroid drugs for less than 3 months. After RNA was extracted from PBMCs, the TCR library was made from it. From an endocrinology department in Xi'an, China, came the patients. The same sample was also used in a study of T cells in Graves' hyperthyroidism and ophthalmopathy.

Sequenced material: peripheral blood mononuclear cells (PBMCs), taken at new diagnosis, from a patient treated with antithyroid drugs. This receptor was identified in a woman aged 45-65 years with Graves disease. V usage is TRBV6-2 or TRBV6-3 and J usage is TRBJ2-7; TRBD1 agrees at 7 bases. The CDR3 protein is CASSELGQIYEQYF. CDR3 coding DNA: TGTGCCAGCAGTGAACTGGGACAGATCTACGAGCAGTACTTC.